A selection of T cell receptor beta chains follows, all from one sample in a study of blood T cell repertoires in COVID-19. The data were produced by immunoSEQ multiplex PCR, yet TCRdb's version contains in-frame clones alone and is incomplete. Of approximately 250,000 clones listed, around 87% are singletons. The sample consisted of peripheral blood. The receptor source for this set is a woman in her sixties with COVID-19, enrolled during active disease. Both conserved end residues are part of each CDR3. Each record gives: V gene, clone size, J gene, D gene, CDR3 protein, CDR3 DNA. A D gene is named only where the DNA matches it firmly. Clone size, where shown, is once, few, many, or a class for clones that have expanded.

>TRBV4-2|NA|TRBJ2-1|TRBD2
CASSRTSGPRHNEQFF
TGTGCCAGCAGCCGAACTAGCGGGCCGCGACACAATGAGCAGTTCTTC
>TRBV28|many|TRBJ1-5|TRBD1
CASRPLTGFSNQPQHF
TGTGCCAGCAGACCCCTGACAGGGTTCAGCAATCAGCCCCAGCATTTT
>TRBV7-9|NA|TRBJ2-5|TRBD2
CASSLGLAGVGETQYF
TGTGCCAGCAGCTTAGGATTAGCGGGAGTTGGGGAGACCCAGTACTTC
>TRBV3-1/TRBV3-2|few|TRBJ2-1|TRBD2
CASSPSGSGPYNEQFF
TGTGCCAGCAGCCCGAGCGGGAGTGGTCCCTACAATGAGCAGTTCTTC
>TRBV5-8|NA|TRBJ1-5|NA
CASSAAPGVPPQHF
TGTGCCAGCAGCGCCGCCCCAGGGGTTCCGCCCCAGCATTTT
>TRBV27|NA|TRBJ2-7|NA
CASRPNPGSDEQYF
TGTGCCAGCAGGCCAAATCCCGGGAGTGACGAGCAGTACTTC
>TRBV24-1|once|TRBJ2-5|TRBD1
CATSGSTGTVHETQYF
TGTGCCACCAGTGGTTCCACCGGGACAGTCCACGAGACCCAGTACTTC
>TRBV28|few|TRBJ1-5|NA
CASSLFSDQPQHF
TGTGCCAGCAGTTTATTCTCTGATCAGCCCCAGCATTTT
>TRBV3-1/TRBV3-2|NA|TRBJ1-2|TRBD1
CASSPLQGAGGYTF
TGTGCCAGCAGCCCCTTACAGGGGGCTGGTGGCTACACCTTC
>TRBV5-1|NA|TRBJ2-3|TRBD2
CASSAGLAGTDTQYF
TGCGCCAGCAGCGCTGGACTAGCGGGCACAGATACGCAGTATTTT
>TRBV9|once|TRBJ1-4|NA
CAAFSLTDNEKLFF
TGTGCCGCTTTTTCCTTGACAGATAATGAAAAACTGTTTTTT
>TRBV9|few|TRBJ1-1|NA
CASSQRGGQAAFF
TGTGCCAGCAGCCAACGGGGGGGGCAGGCGGCTTTCTTT
>TRBV4-2|NA|TRBJ2-1|NA
CASSQQDVGLYNEQFF
TGTGCCAGCAGCCAACAGGACGTAGGACTCTACAATGAGCAGTTCTTC
>TRBV6-6|few|TRBJ1-2|NA
CASSYSKLGREGYTF
TGTGCCAGCAGTTACTCGAAGCTGGGGCGGGAAGGCTACACCTTC
>TRBV20-1|NA|TRBJ2-5|NA
CSDKETQYF
TGCAGTGATAAAGAGACCCAGTACTTC
>TRBV19|NA|TRBJ2-1|NA
CASSTPFSYNEQFF
TGTGCCAGTAGTACTCCTTTCTCCTACAATGAGCAGTTCTTC
>TRBV7-2|NA|TRBJ2-7|TRBD1
CASSLVGRGLPYEQYF
TGTGCCAGCAGCTTAGTGGGCAGGGGGCTTCCCTACGAGCAGTACTTC
>TRBV12-3/TRBV12-4|NA|TRBJ1-4|NA
CASSQVEGGKLFF
TGTGCCAGCAGTCAAGTGGAAGGCGGAAAACTGTTTTTT
>TRBV28|few|TRBJ2-5|TRBD1
CASSFSTGGGETQYF
TGTGCCAGCAGTTTCTCGACAGGGGGCGGGGAGACCCAGTACTTC
>TRBV10-3|NA|TRBJ2-1|TRBD2
CAISVAGGRDEQFF
TGTGCCATCAGTGTAGCGGGAGGAAGGGATGAGCAGTTCTTC
>TRBV7-9|NA|TRBJ2-2|NA
CASSPTGQSTGELFF
TGTGCCAGCAGCCCCACAGGGCAGAGCACCGGGGAGCTGTTTTTT
>TRBV5-1|once|TRBJ2-5|NA
CASSLFSQETQYF
TGCGCCAGCAGCTTGTTCAGTCAAGAGACCCAGTACTTC
>TRBV7-8|NA|TRBJ2-3|NA
CASSFRVGTDTQYF
TGTGCCAGCAGCTTCCGGGTGGGCACAGATACGCAGTATTTT
>TRBV6-5|few|TRBJ1-1|TRBD1
CASSYLGQGSPTEAFF
TGTGCCAGCAGTTACTTGGGACAGGGCAGTCCCACTGAAGCTTTCTTT
>TRBV7-9|NA|TRBJ1-1|NA
CASSLEAGGEAFF
TGTGCCAGCAGCTTAGAGGCCGGGGGTGAAGCTTTCTTT
>TRBV28|once|TRBJ2-1|TRBD2
CASKRPGLAGNEQFF
TGTGCCAGCAAAAGACCGGGACTAGCGGGCAATGAGCAGTTCTTC
>TRBV3-1/TRBV3-2|NA|TRBJ2-6|TRBD1
CASSQTGGSGANVLTF
TGTGCCAGCAGCCAAACAGGGGGCTCAGGGGCCAACGTCCTGACTTTC
>TRBV6-5|NA|TRBJ2-5|TRBD2
CASSRGRAETQYF
TGTGCCAGCTCGCGCGGGAGGGCAGAGACCCAGTACTTC
>TRBV19|many|TRBJ1-2|NA
CASSGLRGYTF
TGTGCCAGTAGCGGACTTCGCGGCTACACCTTC
>TRBV29-1|few|TRBJ1-1|NA
CSVEGWAGSTEAFF
TGCAGCGTTGAAGGCTGGGCGGGTAGCACTGAAGCTTTCTTT
>TRBV28|NA|TRBJ1-5|NA
CASVDTGFNQPQHF
TGTGCCAGCGTAGATACAGGCTTTAATCAGCCCCAGCATTTT
>TRBV19|few|TRBJ2-1|NA
CASRGASYNEQFF
TGTGCCAGTAGGGGAGCTTCTTACAATGAGCAGTTCTTC
>TRBV19|NA|TRBJ2-4|TRBD1
CASMGQGEAKNIQYF
TGTGCCAGTATGGGACAGGGGGAAGCCAAAAACATTCAGTACTTC
>TRBV27|NA|TRBJ2-7|TRBD2
CASSLRLAGGVGSYEQYF
TGTGCCAGCAGTTTAAGACTAGCGGGAGGCGTGGGCTCCTACGAGCAGTACTTC
>TRBV18|NA|TRBJ1-4|NA
CASSRPGPTNEKLFF
TGTGCCAGCTCACGTCCAGGGCCCACCAATGAAAAACTGTTTTTT
>TRBV5-4|NA|TRBJ2-1|NA
CASSLRGGRNEQFF
TGTGCCAGCAGCTTGCGAGGGGGAAGGAATGAGCAGTTCTTC
>TRBV5-1|NA|TRBJ2-1|NA
CASLLGADNYNEQFF
TGCGCCAGCTTACTGGGAGCGGATAACTACAATGAGCAGTTCTTC
>TRBV27|once|TRBJ2-1|TRBD2
CASSRRLSGRAYNEQFF
TGTGCCAGCAGTCGACGACTAAGCGGGAGGGCTTACAATGAGCAGTTCTTC
>TRBV27|NA|TRBJ1-5|NA
CASSLGGKSNQPQHF
TGTGCCAGCAGTTTAGGGGGCAAGAGCAATCAGCCCCAGCATTTT
>TRBV5-1|NA|TRBJ2-7|TRBD2
CASSLGRLAVVGEQYF
TGCGCCAGCAGCTTGGGCCGACTAGCGGTGGTTGGCGAGCAGTACTTC
>TRBV6-2/TRBV6-3|NA|TRBJ1-5|TRBD1
CASSYGDRGDQPQHF
TGTGCCAGCAGTTACGGAGACAGGGGCGATCAGCCCCAGCATTTT
>TRBV18|once|TRBJ2-5|TRBD2
CASSPPGGKVQETQYF
TGTGCCAGCTCACCACCGGGGGGGAAGGTCCAAGAGACCCAGTACTTC
>TRBV7-9|once|TRBJ2-1|NA
CASSFPGGYNEQFF
TGTGCCAGCAGCTTCCCCGGTGGCTACAATGAGCAGTTCTTC
>TRBV19|NA|TRBJ1-6|NA
CASSPARGSPLHF
TGTGCCAGTAGTCCAGCCCGGGGTTCACCCCTCCACTTT
>TRBV5-5|NA|TRBJ2-5|TRBD1
CASSVQGTQETQYF
TGTGCCAGCAGCGTACAGGGGACCCAAGAGACCCAGTACTTC
>TRBV5-4|NA|TRBJ1-1|NA
CASSPHGGVNTEAFF
TGTGCCAGCAGCCCCCACGGGGGAGTGAACACTGAAGCTTTCTTT
>TRBV6-5|NA|TRBJ2-5|TRBD1
CASSYRGRGPGETQYF
TGTGCCAGCAGTTACAGGGGCAGGGGGCCTGGGGAGACCCAGTACTTC
>TRBV11-2|NA|TRBJ2-7|NA
CASSLEIQTNYEQYF
TGTGCCAGCAGTCTAGAGATCCAGACCAACTACGAGCAGTACTTC
>TRBV5-4|few|TRBJ1-1|TRBD1
CASSLTGDGNTEAFF
TGTGCCAGCAGCTTGACAGGGGATGGGAACACTGAAGCTTTCTTT
>TRBV24-1|NA|TRBJ2-2|NA
CATSDFRDTGELFF
TGTGCCACCAGTGATTTCAGGGACACCGGGGAGCTGTTTTTT
>TRBV7-2|NA|TRBJ2-5|TRBD2
CASSLTSGRETQYF
TGTGCCAGCAGCTTGACTAGCGGGAGAGAGACCCAGTACTTC
>TRBV28|NA|TRBJ1-1|NA
CATLRGGAHNTEAFF
TGTGCCACCCTAAGGGGGGGGGCTCATAATACTGAAGCTTTCTTT
>TRBV5-8|NA|TRBJ2-7|TRBD2
CASSLASGSRGQYF
TGTGCCAGCAGCTTGGCCAGCGGGAGCCGGGGGCAGTACTTC
>TRBV27|NA|TRBJ2-7|TRBD2
CASSLRSGGTSGIREQYF
TGTGCCAGCAGTTTAAGGAGTGGGGGGACTAGCGGGATCCGCGAGCAGTACTTC
>TRBV3-1/TRBV3-2|NA|TRBJ2-7|TRBD2
CASSLTSGSIDEQYF
TGTGCCAGCAGCCTGACTAGCGGGAGTATCGACGAGCAGTACTTC